This T cell receptor (beta chain) was sequenced in a study of immune evolution from preneoplasia to lung adenocarcinoma. About the research overall: HLA loss of heterozygosity: under 7.5% AIS, about 15% MIA, about 32% ADC, none AAH.

This clone was observed a few times. The antigen is undetermined. Method: immunoSEQ multiplex PCR; TCRdb's copy keeps in-frame clones and lacks some. The table shows 6,600 or so clones, with 77% occurring only once. The CDR3 runs 17 residues. After removal of 0 bases from V and 10 bases from J, the junction contained 8 bases not matched to a gene. Germline loops: CDR1 SGHRS, CDR2 YFSETQ. Two lung cancer pathologists independently confirmed each histologic diagnosis. After pathologic assessment, macro-dissection selected premalignant or tumor cells for extraction. General observations from the study: Later-stage lesions appeared to have more T cells, more diversity, less clonality.

This clonotype was obtained from a person between 60 and 79 years old with lung adenocarcinoma. Sequenced input: FFPE lung adenocarcinoma in situ tissue. The rearrangement uses TRBV5-1 and TRBJ1-6; 12 bases agree with TRBD1. This chain's CDR3 is CASSLDPGQGARSPLHF. CDR3 bases: TGCGCCAGCAGCTTGGATCCGGGACAGGGGGCGCGATCACCCCTCCACTTT.